Each of the 5 T cell receptor beta chains below was sequenced from the same sample in a study of technical replicates of blood from a handful of donors. Using immunoSEQ multiplex PCR, the repertoire was profiled, and TCRdb retains in-frame clones only, with some absent. This repertoire shows approximately 11,000 clones, less than 95% found once; its top ten account for around 7.1%. Material: PBMCs. These receptors were collected from a human donor in good health.

The chain couples TRBV5-1 to TRBJ1-1; D gene uncertain. Germline-derived CDR1 and CDR2 are SGHRS and YFSETQ. V gave up 0 bases and J gave up 1 base, with 16 bases separating them. There are 17 residues in the CDR3. The CDR3 region is CASSLGGTSEKNTEAFF. Here the CDR3 DNA reads TGCGCCAGCAGCTTGGGTGGTACTTCGGAGAAGAACACTGAAGCTTTCTTT.

The chain carries TRBV7-9 and TRBJ1-1; D not certain. Per germline, CDR1 SEHNR and CDR2 FQNEAQ (reference sequence). V dropped 5 bases and J dropped 5 bases, with 12 bases sitting between them. The CDR3 covers 13 residues. The chain's CDR3 is CASSPQRWTEAFF. In nucleotides, the CDR3 is TGTGCCAGCAGCCCCCAGCGGTGGACTGAAGCTTTCTTT. Full variable domain (outside the CDR3, taken from reference TRBV7-9 and TRBJ1-1): DTGVSQNPRHKITKRGQNVTFRCDPISEHNRLYWYRQTLGQGPEFLTYFQNEAQLEKSRLLSDRFSAERPKGSFSTLEIQRTEQGDSAMYLCASSPQRWTEAFFGQGTRLTVV.

The chain combines TRBV15 with TRBJ2-5; D call uncertain. Germline V lookup: CDR1 LNHNV, CDR2 YYDKDF (reference sequence). With 0 bases removed from V and 2 bases from J, the gap between germline ends came to 4 bases. The CDR3 has 13 residues. The CDR3 loop is CATSRDPQETQYF. The CDR3 nucleotides are TGTGCCACCAGCAGAGATCCACAAGAGACCCAGTACTTC.

This rearrangement joins TRBV5-4 to TRBJ1-2; 8 bases are shared with TRBD1. V lost 4 bases to trimming and J lost 8 bases; unmatched junction nucleotides: 10. Germline V gene lookup returns CDR1 SGHNT and CDR2 YYREEE (reference sequence). The CDR3 totals 14 residues. Here the CDR3 DNA reads TGTGCCAGCAGCCAAAAGGACAGGGTGGACGGCTACACCTTC. It yields the protein CASSQKDRVDGYTF.

This rearrangement joins TRBV28 to TRBJ2-7, with TRBD1 identical over 8 bases. The germline V gene encodes CDR1 MDHEN and CDR2 SYDVKM. Trimming took 4 bases from V and 3 from J; bases not matched to a gene: 8. The CDR3 sequence is 15 residues long. This CDR3 reads CASSYPQQGVYEQYF. The CDR3 region has the DNA TGTGCCAGCAGTTACCCCCAACAGGGGGTCTACGAGCAGTACTTC.